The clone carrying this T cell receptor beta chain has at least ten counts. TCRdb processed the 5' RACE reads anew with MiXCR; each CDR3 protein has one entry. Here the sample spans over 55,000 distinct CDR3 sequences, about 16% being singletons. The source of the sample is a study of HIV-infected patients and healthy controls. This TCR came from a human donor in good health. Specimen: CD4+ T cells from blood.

The DNA of the CDR3 is TGTGCCAGCAGCTTAGGCCCAGTTGGGAGCTCCTACGAGCAGTACTTC. This sequence encodes CASSLGPVGSSYEQYF. V usage is TRBV7-2 and J usage is TRBJ2-7; D is possibly TRBD2 (5 bases). Looked up from germline, CDR1 is SGHTA and CDR2 is FQGNSA. The CDR3 contains 16 residues. The V and J ends lost 1 base and 0 bases respectively, with 13 bases between them.